The 10 T cell receptor beta chains in this list originate from one sample, sequenced in a study of beta chain features in type 1 diabetes. Reverse transcribing all isolated RNA meant expressed TCRB transcripts were sequenced. Repertoires were generated with immunoSEQ multiplex PCR, while TCRdb's copy carries only in-frame clones and drops some. The profile shows 860,000 or so clones, around a sixth of them singletons. The material sequenced was naive CD4+ T cells from blood. These receptor sequences come from a young woman in good health.

In this sample, this clone turned up a few times. The chain couples TRBV5-5 to TRBJ1-2; D is perhaps TRBD1 (6 bases). The CDR3 totals 14 residues. With 4 bases removed from V and 4 bases from J, the gap between germline ends came to 14 bases. Germline assignment: CDR1 SGHKS and CDR2 YYEKEE (reference sequence). CDR3 in DNA: TGTGCCAGCAGCCAAGAGAGGACAGCCTATGGCTACACCTTC. Protein sequence: CASSQERTAYGYTF.

A few counts support this clone. V usage is TRBV5-4 and J usage is TRBJ2-5, with TRBD2 matching over 8 bases. The CDR3 has 15 residues. The V gene's germline CDR1 is SGHNT and CDR2 YYREEE (reference sequence). J gave up 3 bases and V 4 bases, and 8 bases lay outside the gene matches. The CDR3 spells CASSQGRGLEETQYF. The CDR3 DNA is TGTGCCAGCAGCCAAGGACGGGGACTAGAAGAGACCCAGTACTTC. Full variable domain (missing parts from reference TRBV5-4 and TRBJ2-5): ETGVTQSPTHLIKTRGQQVTLRCSSQSGHNTVSWYQQALGQGPQFIFQYYREEENGRGNFPPRFSGLQFPNYSSELNVNALELDDSALYLCASSQGRGLEETQYFGPGTRLLVL.

The chain couples TRBV7-2 to TRBJ2-7; D may be TRBD2 (5 bases). This CDR3 contains 14 residues. Per the germline V gene, CDR1 is SGHTA and CDR2 is FQGNSA. The V gene lost 5 bases and the J gene lost 5 bases, with 16 bases spanning the gap. DNA of the CDR3: TGTGCCAGCAGCCGAAACTGGCGGGTCGACGAGCAGTACTTC. This codes for CASSRNWRVDEQYF.

The V call is TRBV7-3, the J call TRBJ2-5; 7 nucleotides match TRBD2. Germline V lookup: CDR1 SGHTA, CDR2 FQGTGA. The CDR3 contains 17 residues. Trimming removed 2 bases from V and 1 base from J; junction bases left unmatched: 10. The CDR3 region is CASSLSRGSGCQETQYF. The DNA for the CDR3 is TGTGCCAGCAGCTTATCGCGGGGTAGCGGGTGCCAAGAGACCCAGTACTTC. Supplemented by reference TRBV7-3 and TRBJ2-5, the full variable domain reads GAGVSQTPSNKVTEKGKYVELRCDPISGHTALYWYRQSLGQGPEFLIYFQGTGAADDSGLPNDRFFAVRPEGSVSTLKIQRTERGDSAVYLCASSLSRGSGCQETQYFGPGTRLLVL.

The chain is built from TRBV28 and TRBJ1-1; D gene unclear. The CDR3 is 15 residues long. Deletions cut 7 bases from V and 5 bases from J, with 20 bases between. Germline V gives CDR1 MDHEN, CDR2 SYDVKM. CDR3 sequence reads: CASKLGGEVRTEAFF. CDR3 DNA: TGTGCCAGCAAACTAGGTGGGGAAGTTCGGACTGAAGCTTTCTTT.

J is TRBJ2-5 and V is TRBV7-9; 7 positions match TRBD2. Germline loops: CDR1 SEHNR, CDR2 FQNEAQ (reference sequence). J was trimmed by 2 bases and V by 3 bases; bases with no gene match: 9. This CDR3 is 16 amino acids long. The CDR3 region is CASSFPLAGLQETQYF. The CDR3 bases are TGTGCCAGCAGCTTCCCGTTAGCGGGCCTACAAGAGACCCAGTACTTC.

In its sample, this clone was seen a few times. The chain recombines TRBV29-1 with TRBJ2-7; TRBD1 aligns across 9 bases. Germline values: CDR1 SQVTM, CDR2 ANQGSEA. With 6 bases clipped from V and 5 bases from J, the junction kept 8 bases outside the gene matches. This CDR3 has 13 amino acids. This chain's CDR3 is CSVQRDRDHEQYF. Written as DNA, the CDR3 is TGCAGCGTACAGCGGGACAGGGACCACGAGCAGTACTTC.

This clone was counted only a few times. J is TRBJ2-3 and V is TRBV2; D is possibly TRBD2 (5 bases). Per germline, CDR1 SNHLY and CDR2 FYNNEI. V lost 9 bases and J 2 bases, leaving 12 bases between the germline ends. CDR3 size: 13 residues. CDR3 region: CASLWEPTDTQYF. In DNA form, the CDR3 reads TGTGCCAGTTTGTGGGAGCCCACAGATACGCAGTATTTT.

The table lists this clone with a few counts. This chain's CDR3 is CASTLTGLHYGYTF. The CDR3 DNA is TGTGCCAGTACCCTGACAGGGCTCCACTATGGCTACACCTTC. The V call is TRBV19, the J call TRBJ1-2; TRBD1 agrees at 7 bases. Germline CDR1 and CDR2: LNHDA and SQIVND (reference sequence). After removal of 7 bases from V and 3 bases from J, the junction contained 8 bases not matched to a gene. This CDR3 is 14 amino acids long.

This clone was seen only a few times. V and J are TRBV4-2 and TRBJ2-3; 12 bases line up with TRBD2. Germline lookup yields CDR1 LGHNA and CDR2 YNFKEQ. The CDR3 has 15 amino acids. The V segment lost 5 bases and the J segment 8 bases; nucleotides outside the gene matches: 8. The CDR3 is CASSDRLAGVGTQYF. CDR3 bases: TGTGCCAGCAGCGACCGACTAGCGGGAGTGGGTACGCAGTATTTT.